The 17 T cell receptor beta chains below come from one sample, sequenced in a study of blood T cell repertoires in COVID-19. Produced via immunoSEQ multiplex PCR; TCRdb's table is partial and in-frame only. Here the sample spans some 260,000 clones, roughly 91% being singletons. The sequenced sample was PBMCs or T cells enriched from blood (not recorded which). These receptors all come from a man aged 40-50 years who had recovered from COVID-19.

CDR3 region: CASGFQAGIAWETQYF. The CDR3 DNA follows: TGTGCTAGTGGTTTTCAAGCGGGGATTGCCTGGGAGACCCAGTACTTC. V usage is TRBV12-5 and J usage is TRBJ2-5; 7 bases match TRBD2. V lost 3 bases to trimming and J lost 5 bases; unmatched junction nucleotides: 12. The CDR3 contains 16 residues. Germline loops: CDR1 LGHNT, CDR2 FRNRAP. The full variable domain, in which reference TRBV12-5 and TRBJ2-5 provide the parts outside the CDR3, is DARVTQTPRHKVTEMGQEVTMRCQPILGHNTVFWYRQTMMQGLELLAYFRNRAPLDDSGMPKDRFSAEMPDATLATLKIQPSEPRDSAVYFCASGFQAGIAWETQYFGPGTRLLVL.

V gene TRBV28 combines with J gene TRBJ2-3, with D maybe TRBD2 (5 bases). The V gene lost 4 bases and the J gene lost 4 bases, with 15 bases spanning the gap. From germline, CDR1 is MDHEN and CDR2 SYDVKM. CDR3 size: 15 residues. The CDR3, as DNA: TGTGCCAGCAGTTACACTAGAACCGGACCAGATACGCAGTATTTT. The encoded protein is CASSYTRTGPDTQYF. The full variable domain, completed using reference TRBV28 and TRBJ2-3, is DVKVTQSSRYLVKRTGEKVFLECVQDMDHENMFWYRQDPGLGLRLIYFSYDVKMKEKGDIPEGYSVSREKKERFSLILESASTNQTSMYLCASSYTRTGPDTQYFGPGTRLTVL.

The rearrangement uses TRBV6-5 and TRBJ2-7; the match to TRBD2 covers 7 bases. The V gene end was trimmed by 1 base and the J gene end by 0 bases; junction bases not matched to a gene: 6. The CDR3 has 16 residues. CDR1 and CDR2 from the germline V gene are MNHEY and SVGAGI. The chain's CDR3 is CASSYWSGGISYEQYF. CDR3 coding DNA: TGTGCCAGCAGTTACTGGTCGGGAGGCATCTCCTACGAGCAGTACTTC.

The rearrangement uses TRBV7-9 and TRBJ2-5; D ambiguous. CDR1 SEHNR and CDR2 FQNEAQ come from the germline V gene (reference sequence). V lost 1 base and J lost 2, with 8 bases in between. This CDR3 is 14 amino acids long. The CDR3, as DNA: TGTGCCAGCAGCTTAGGTGGGCCACAAGAGACCCAGTACTTC. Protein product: CASSLGGPQETQYF.

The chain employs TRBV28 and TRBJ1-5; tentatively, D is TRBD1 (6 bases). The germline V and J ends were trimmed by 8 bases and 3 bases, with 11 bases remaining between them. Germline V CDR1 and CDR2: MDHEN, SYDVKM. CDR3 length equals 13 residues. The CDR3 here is CASGDTFNQPQHF. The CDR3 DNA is TGTGCCAGCGGGGACACCTTCAATCAGCCCCAGCATTTT.

The CDR3 region has the DNA TGTGCCAGCAGCGTGACAAGTGATGGGTACGAGCAGTACTTC. This translates into CASSVTSDGYEQYF. The chain links TRBV9 to TRBJ2-7; D is unclear. This CDR3 is built from 14 residues. Germline V gene sequence: CDR1 SGDLS, CDR2 YYNGEE. V lost 2 bases and J lost 4, with 13 bases in between.

CDR3 sequence (DNA): TGTGCCAGCAGTGTACCTTTCGGCAGGGGGGACACTGAAGCTTTCTTT. As protein: CASSVPFGRGDTEAFF. The rearrangement links TRBV6-1 to TRBJ1-1; 7 nucleotides align to TRBD1. V gave up 4 bases and J gave up 3 bases; unmatched junction bases: 11. Germline V CDR1 and CDR2: MNHNS, SASEGT. The CDR3 length is 16 residues.

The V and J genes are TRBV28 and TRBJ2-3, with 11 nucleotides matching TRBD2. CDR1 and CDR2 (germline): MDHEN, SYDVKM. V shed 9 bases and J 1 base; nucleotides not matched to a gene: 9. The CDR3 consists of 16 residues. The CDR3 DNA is TGTGCCAGTAACCTGGGACTAGCGGAACGCACAGATACGCAGTATTTT. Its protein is CASNLGLAERTDTQYF.

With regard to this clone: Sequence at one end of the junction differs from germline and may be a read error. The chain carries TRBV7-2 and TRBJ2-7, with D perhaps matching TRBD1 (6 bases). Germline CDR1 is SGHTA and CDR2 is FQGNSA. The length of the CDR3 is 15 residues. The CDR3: CASRHAGTTPYEQYF. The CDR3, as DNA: TGTGCCAGCAGACATGCCGGGACAACTCCCTATGAGCAGTACTTC.

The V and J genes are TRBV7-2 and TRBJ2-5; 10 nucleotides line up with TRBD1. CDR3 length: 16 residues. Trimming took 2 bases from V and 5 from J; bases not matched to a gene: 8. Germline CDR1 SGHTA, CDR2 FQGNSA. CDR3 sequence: CASSLQWTGGRETQYF. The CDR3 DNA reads TGTGCCAGCAGCTTACAGTGGACAGGGGGAAGGGAGACCCAGTACTTC.

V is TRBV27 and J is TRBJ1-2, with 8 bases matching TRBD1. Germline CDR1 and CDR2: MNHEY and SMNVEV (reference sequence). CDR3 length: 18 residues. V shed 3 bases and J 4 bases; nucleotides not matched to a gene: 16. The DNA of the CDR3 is TGTGCCAGCAGTTTCATCCTTGGCAGGGGGCCGTTCGGCTATGGCTACACCTTC. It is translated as CASSFILGRGPFGYGYTF.

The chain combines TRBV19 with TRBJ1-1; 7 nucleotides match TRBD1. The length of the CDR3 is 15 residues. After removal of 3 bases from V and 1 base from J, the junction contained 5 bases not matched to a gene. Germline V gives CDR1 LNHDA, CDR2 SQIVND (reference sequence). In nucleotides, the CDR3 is TGTGCCAGTAGTATTTGGCAGGGGGGGAACACTGAAGCTTTCTTT. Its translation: CASSIWQGGNTEAFF.

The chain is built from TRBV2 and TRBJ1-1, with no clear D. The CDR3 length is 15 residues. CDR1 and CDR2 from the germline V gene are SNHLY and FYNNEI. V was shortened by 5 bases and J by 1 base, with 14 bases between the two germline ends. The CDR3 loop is CASSPQAGGNTEAFF. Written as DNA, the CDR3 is TGTGCCAGCAGTCCCCAGGCAGGAGGGAACACTGAAGCTTTCTTT.

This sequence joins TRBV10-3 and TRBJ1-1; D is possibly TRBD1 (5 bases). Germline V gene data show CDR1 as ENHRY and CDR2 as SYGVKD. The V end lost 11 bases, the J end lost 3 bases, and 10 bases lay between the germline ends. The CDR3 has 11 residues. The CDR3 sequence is CASSRDTEAFF. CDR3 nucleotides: TGTGCCTCAAGCAGGGACACTGAAGCTTTCTTT.

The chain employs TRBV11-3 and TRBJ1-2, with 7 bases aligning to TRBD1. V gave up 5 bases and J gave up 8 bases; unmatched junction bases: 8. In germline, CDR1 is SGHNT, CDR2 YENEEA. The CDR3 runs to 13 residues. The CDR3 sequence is CASSASTGIGYTF. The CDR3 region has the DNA TGTGCCAGCAGCGCCTCGACAGGGATAGGCTACACCTTC.

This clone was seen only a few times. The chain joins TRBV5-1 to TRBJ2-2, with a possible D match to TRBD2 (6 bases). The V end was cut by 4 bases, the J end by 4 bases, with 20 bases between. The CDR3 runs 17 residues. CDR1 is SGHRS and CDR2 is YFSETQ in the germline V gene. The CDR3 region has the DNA TGCGCCAGCAGCATGATAGGGCGCGGAGGGCGCACCGGGGAGCTGTTTTTT. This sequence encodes CASSMIGRGGRTGELFF.

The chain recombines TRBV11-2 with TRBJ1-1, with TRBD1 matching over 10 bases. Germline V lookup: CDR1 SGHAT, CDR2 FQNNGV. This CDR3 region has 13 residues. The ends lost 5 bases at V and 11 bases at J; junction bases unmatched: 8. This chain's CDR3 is CASSTTGGAFAFF. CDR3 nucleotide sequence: TGTGCCAGCAGCACGACAGGGGGCGCGTTTGCTTTCTTT.